The TCR beta chain under discussion was sequenced for a study of molecular identifiers for immune sequencing clone quantification. Study overall: Five aliquots were made in replicates from the RNA of about 20,000 or 100,000 naive CD8 cells, and four were sequenced. General study findings and limits: Molecules of identical TCR sharing a barcode could underestimate highly expanded clone sizes.

Naive CD8 T cells underwent sorting with the CD8+CD4-CCR7+CD45RA+ definition. MiXCR was run by TCRdb on the PCR reads, yielding one entry per CDR3 protein. Of approximately 60,000 distinct CDR3 sequences listed, about 19% are singletons. Regarding this clonotype: Its antigen is not identified.

The origin of this receptor is a human donor in good health. Some libraries in this study had Jurkat cell RNA spiked in. Sequenced: naive CD8+ T cells from blood, with Jurkat cell RNA spiked in. The subset denotes: FACS-sorted CD8+CD4-CCR7+CD45RA+ naive T cells.

This CDR3 reads CASSLKYEQYF. CDR3 nucleotide sequence: TGTGCCAGCAGTCTGAAGTACGAGCAGTACTTC. The chain couples TRBV12-3 or TRBV12-4 to TRBJ2-7, with D uncertain. Trimming took 5 bases from V and 4 from J, leaving 6 bases between them. CDR3 length equals 11 residues.